Each of the 9 T cell receptor beta chains below was sequenced from the same sample in a study of T cells in Graves' hyperthyroidism and ophthalmopathy. TCR beta CDR3 regions were amplified from RNA. TCR CDR3 underwent first-round RT-PCR with the HTBI primer set. TCRdb independently ran MiXCR on the multiplex PCR reads; one entry per CDR3 protein. The table shows roughly 660,000 distinct CDR3 sequences, with roughly 17% occurring only once. Sample: blood. Receptor source: a man in his fifties with Graves' hyperthyroidism.

About this clonotype itself: A read error is possible here, since a much larger clone lies one base away. The chain links TRBV30 to TRBJ2-7; a possible D gene is TRBD1 (6 bases). V was trimmed by 2 bases and J by 2 bases, leaving 13 bases between them. CDR1 is GTSNPN, CDR2 SVGIG, per germline (reference sequence). The CDR3 contains 14 residues. This CDR3 reads CAWSTARTAYEQYF. CDR3 nucleotide sequence: TGTGCCTGGAGTACGGCAAGGACAGCCTACGAGCAGTACTTC.

This clonotype was picked up many times. The V call is TRBV6-2 or TRBV6-3, the J call TRBJ2-7; D perhaps matches TRBD2 (5 bases). CDR3 length equals 13 residues. V was trimmed by 6 bases and J by 3 bases, leaving 12 bases between them. CDR1 and CDR2 (germline): MNHEY, SVGEGT. CDR3 nucleotide sequence: TGTGCCAGCAGGACAACCCGGGGCTACGAGCAGTACTTC. Its translation: CASRTTRGYEQYF.

The chain carries TRBV2 and TRBJ1-3; D is undetermined. Trimming took off 6 bases at V and 7 bases at J, with 10 bases between the two ends. This CDR3 has 12 amino acids. The germline V gene has CDR1 SNHLY and CDR2 FYNNEI. The CDR3 here is CASSWLGNTIYF. The CDR3 DNA is TGTGCCAGCAGCTGGTTGGGGAACACCATATATTTT.

This clonotype was seen repeatedly, ten times or more. The chain carries TRBV11-2 and TRBJ2-4; TRBD2 agrees at 7 bases. In germline, CDR1 is SGHAT, CDR2 FQNNGV. The V gene end was trimmed by 1 base and the J gene end by 7 bases; junction bases not matched to a gene: 7. This CDR3 region has 15 residues. The CDR3 nucleotides read TGTGCCAGCAGCTTAGTTCGCGGGCGGGGGAACATTCAGTACTTC. Its protein is CASSLVRGRGNIQYF.

This chain links TRBV29-1 with TRBJ2-2; no reliable D call. Per germline, CDR1 SQVTM and CDR2 ANQGSEA. The CDR3 runs 14 residues. Deletions cut 0 bases from V and 6 bases from J, with 11 bases between. The CDR3, as DNA: TGCAGCGTTGAAGATCCCCGGGTTGCCGGGGAGCTGTTTTTT. This translates into CSVEDPRVAGELFF.

This clonotype has ten or more counts. The chain recombines TRBV12-3 or TRBV12-4 with TRBJ1-4; D remains unclear. The V gene lost 5 bases and the J gene lost 0 bases, with 7 bases spanning the gap. There are 14 residues in the CDR3. DNA for the CDR3: TGTGCCAGCAGTGAAAAGACAACTAATGAAAAACTGTTTTTT. Amino acids: CASSEKTTNEKLFF.

This clonotype was detected ten times or more. The chain recombines TRBV2 with TRBJ2-3; no clear D gene. This CDR3 spans 14 amino acids. The V gene's germline CDR1 is SNHLY and CDR2 FYNNEI. Trimming pared 7 bases from V and 2 bases from J, leaving 13 bases between. The CDR3 DNA reads TGTGCCAGCACAAAGGGCCTGCCCACAGATACGCAGTATTTT. The encoded protein is CASTKGLPTDTQYF.

This clonotype was recorded many times. For the CDR3, the DNA is TGTGCCAGCAGTTACGACCCGCCAGGCCTTTCCATGAACACTGAAGCTTTCTTT. Its translation: CASSYDPPGLSMNTEAFF. This chain connects TRBV6-5 to TRBJ1-1; no reliable D call. This CDR3 comprises 18 residues. Between the trimmed V and J ends, which lost 2 bases and 0 bases, there was a span of 19 bases. The germline gives CDR1 MNHEY, CDR2 SVGAGI.

This clonotype was recorded a few times. The chain employs TRBV6-2 or TRBV6-3 and TRBJ2-1; TRBD2 aligns across 7 bases. Germline CDR1 MNHEY, CDR2 SVGEGT. V shed 5 bases, J shed 2 bases, and the junction held 6 bases outside the gene matches. CDR3 length: 15 amino acids. In DNA, the CDR3 is TGTGCCAGCAGTCTACTAGCGCCCACCTACAATGAGCAGTTCTTC. Amino acid sequence: CASSLLAPTYNEQFF.